This T cell receptor beta chain was captured by sequencing in a study of shared clonotypes between healthy human individuals. Germline CDR1 DFQATT, CDR2 SNEGSKA (reference sequence). The CDR3 has 11 residues. V was cut by 3 bases and J by 7 bases, with 7 bases left in between. Repertoires were generated with immunoSEQ multiplex PCR, while TCRdb's copy carries only in-frame clones and drops some. The table records about 340,000 clones, more than 60% of them present only once. This rearrangement joins TRBV20-1 to TRBJ2-1; D unresolved. The source material was memory CD4+ T cells sorted from blood. The subset here: CD45RA-negative fraction. The sequence was collected from a man aged 25 to 40 in good health. The CDR3 sequence is CSASVPNEQFF. Here the CDR3 DNA reads TGCAGTGCTAGTGTACCTAATGAGCAGTTCTTC.